The 8 T cell receptor beta chains below come from one sample, sequenced in a study of blood T cell repertoires in COVID-19. TCRdb keeps only in-frame clones here, not all; method: immunoSEQ multiplex PCR. The sample contains fewer than 110,000 clones, 85% of which appear only once. Sequences were obtained from peripheral blood. These receptor sequences come from a woman in her 70s with active or convalescent COVID-19.

V is TRBV24-1 and J is TRBJ2-1, with a possible D match to TRBD1 (6 bases). V lost 3 bases and J lost 5, with 13 bases in between. Looked up from germline, CDR1 is KGHDR and CDR2 is SFDVKD. This CDR3 has 15 amino acids. CDR3 sequence (DNA): TGTGCCACCAGTGATGGGGGACATGGCAACAATGAGCAGTTCTTC. Translated, it gives CATSDGGHGNNEQFF.

J is TRBJ1-1 and V is TRBV28, with 9 positions matching TRBD1. Germline-derived CDR1 and CDR2 are MDHEN and SYDVKM. V lost 0 bases to trimming and J lost 11 bases; unmatched junction nucleotides: 10. The CDR3 extends over 15 amino acids. Here the CDR3 DNA reads TGTGCCAGCAGTTTATGGGAACCGGGACAGGGAGATGCTTTCTTT. Amino acids: CASSLWEPGQGDAFF.

The chain has TRBV5-4 and TRBJ2-3, with D possibly being TRBD1 (6 bases). Germline V gene lookup returns CDR1 SGHNT and CDR2 YYREEE (reference sequence). The V gene lost 4 bases and the J gene lost 5 bases, with 11 bases spanning the gap. CDR3 length equals 13 residues. The CDR3 DNA follows: TGTGCCAGCAGCAGGGACACCCGAGATACGCAGTATTTT. Protein product: CASSRDTRDTQYF.

The gene calls are TRBV3-1 (or the pseudogene TRBV3-2) and TRBJ1-6; D uncertain. Germline V lookup: CDR1 LGHDT, CDR2 YNNKEL (reference sequence). CDR3 length: 14 amino acids. V was trimmed by 5 bases and J by 5 bases, leaving 10 bases between them. The CDR3 region has the DNA TGTGCCAGCAGCAGGAGGGCCAATAATTCACCCCTCCACTTT. This gives the protein CASSRRANNSPLHF.

The chain uses TRBV5-1 and TRBJ1-6; D might be TRBD1 (5 bases). Germline CDR1 SGHRS, CDR2 YFSETQ. The ends were cut back, 1 base at V and 7 bases at J, with 9 bases in the middle. The CDR3 runs 14 residues. This CDR3 reads CASSLRGENSPLHF. Written as DNA, the CDR3 is TGCGCCAGCAGCTTGCGGGGGGAAAATTCACCCCTCCACTTT.

The V gene is TRBV6-2 or TRBV6-3, the J gene TRBJ1-1; no reliable D call. This CDR3 contains 12 residues. Per germline, CDR1 MNHEY and CDR2 SVGEGT. Trimming removed 6 bases from V and 11 bases from J, with 16 bases in between. This chain's CDR3 is CASSRGPLWAFF. Written as DNA, the CDR3 is TGTGCCAGCAGCCGAGGGCCTCTTTGGGCTTTCTTT.

This chain connects TRBV5-1 to TRBJ1-3, with 7 bases lining up with TRBD1. Trimming took 3 bases from V and 4 from J; bases not matched to a gene: 4. Germline CDR1 and CDR2: SGHRS and YFSETQ. The CDR3 consists of 14 residues. Written as DNA, the CDR3 is TGCGCCAGCAGCTCGATGACAGGGGGAAACACCATATATTTT. Translating it yields CASSSMTGGNTIYF.

This clone was detected once. This chain joins TRBV29-1 and TRBJ1-4; 8 nucleotides line up with TRBD1. Germline values: CDR1 SQVTM, CDR2 ANQGSEA. The CDR3 contains 17 residues. The V segment lost 0 bases and the J segment 10 bases; nucleotides outside the gene matches: 16. CDR3 DNA sequence: TGCAGCGTTGAAGAAGGGACAGGTGGCAGCGAGTGGCGAAAACTGTTTTTT. Translating it yields CSVEEGTGGSEWRKLFF.